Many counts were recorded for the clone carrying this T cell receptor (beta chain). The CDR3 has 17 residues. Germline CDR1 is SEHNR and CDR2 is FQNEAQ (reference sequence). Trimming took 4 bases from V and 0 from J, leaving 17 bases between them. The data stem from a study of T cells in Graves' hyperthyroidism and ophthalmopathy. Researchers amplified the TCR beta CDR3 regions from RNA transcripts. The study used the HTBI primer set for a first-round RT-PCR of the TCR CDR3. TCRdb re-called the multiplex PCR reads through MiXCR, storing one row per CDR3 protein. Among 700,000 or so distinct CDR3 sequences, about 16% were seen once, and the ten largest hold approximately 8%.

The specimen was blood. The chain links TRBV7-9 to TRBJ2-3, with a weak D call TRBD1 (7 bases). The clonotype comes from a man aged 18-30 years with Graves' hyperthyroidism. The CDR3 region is CASSSTLAGQSTDTQYF. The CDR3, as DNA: TGTGCCAGCAGCTCCACCTTGGCGGGACAGAGCACAGATACGCAGTATTTT.